The clone carrying this T cell receptor beta chain counts as medium-sized. Only in-frame clones appear in the TCRdb table, and some are missing; sequencing was by immunoSEQ multiplex PCR. The sample has some 60,000 clones, about 90% seen once; the top ten hold around 2.3%. The data derive from a study of blood T cell repertoires in COVID-19. V was clipped by 7 bases and J by 3 bases; unmatched bases: 9. This CDR3 has 15 amino acids. The germline V gene encodes CDR1 SGHVS and CDR2 FQNEAQ. The sequence came from a man in his 60s with acute or convalescent COVID-19. The rearrangement uses TRBV7-8 and TRBJ1-2; 9 bases map to TRBD1. The specimen was peripheral blood. CDR3 in amino acids: CASTPGGQGHYGYTF. CDR3 bases: TGTGCCAGCACCCCGGGGGGACAGGGCCACTATGGCTACACCTTC. The variable domain in full, completed from reference TRBV7-8 and TRBJ1-2, reads GAGVSQSPRYKVAKRGQDVALRCDPISGHVSLFWYQQALGQGPEFLTYFQNEAQLDKSGLPSDRFFAERPEGSVSTLKIQRTQQEDSAVYLCASTPGGQGHYGYTFGSGTRLTVV.